One TCR beta chain is described in this entry. The data were obtained in a study of shared clonotypes between healthy human individuals. Study-level background: Sampling drew on donors who were a couple of women and three men aged 18 to 49.

Donors comprised only Caucasian adults living in Nashville, Tennessee. V dropped 4 bases and J dropped 3; count of bases not matched to a gene: 6. Germline CDR1 reads MGHDK; CDR2 reads SYGVNS. CDR3 size: 15 residues. Assay: immunoSEQ multiplex PCR; the TCRdb copy retains only in-frame clones and omits some. The table records fewer than 500,000 clones, 60% to 80% of them present only once. The rearrangement joins TRBV25-1 to TRBJ1-3; TRBD1 aligns across 7 bases. Sequencing input: PBMCs. This receptor was obtained from a woman in her forties in good health. Some clones in this sample may be carry-over from other donors' samples. The CDR3 spells CASSVQGQDGNTIYF. The CDR3, as DNA: TGTGCCAGCAGTGTTCAAGGACAGGATGGAAACACCATATATTTT.